This record covers a single T cell receptor beta chain. These data belong to a study of blood T cell repertoires in COVID-19. Sequenced by immunoSEQ multiplex PCR; TCRdb stores in-frame clones only, minus some. The sample contains 210,000 or so clones, around 80% of which appear only once. V lost 4 bases and J lost 2, with 14 bases in between. There are 15 residues in the CDR3. The germline V gene encodes CDR1 SGHRS and CDR2 YFSETQ. The TCR sequence derives from a human donor in a cohort sampled during active COVID-19. Sequencing was carried out using peripheral blood. The chain has TRBV5-1 and TRBJ2-3, with D possibly TRBD1 on 6 matching bases. CDR3 in DNA: TGCGCCAGCAGCGTGCAGGGGTCCTTCACAGATACGCAGTATTTT. This codes for CASSVQGSFTDTQYF.